This T cell receptor beta chain derives from a study of shared clonotypes between healthy human individuals. Clones were read by immunoSEQ multiplex PCR, and TCRdb kept only the in-frame ones, dropping some. The sample has over 1.5 million clones; 98% are singletons. CDR3 length: 15 amino acids. Per germline, CDR1 MNHEY and CDR2 SMNVEV (reference sequence). The V end was cut by 3 bases, the J end by 2 bases, with 10 bases between. Sequenced: naive CD4+ T cells sorted from blood. Subset given: CD45RA+ positively selected. The chain has TRBV27 and TRBJ2-2, with D unclear. This TCR came from a man in his thirties or forties in good health. The CDR3 nucleotides read TGTGCCAGCAGTTTCCGCAGATTAAACACCGGGGAGCTGTTTTTT. Protein sequence: CASSFRRLNTGELFF.